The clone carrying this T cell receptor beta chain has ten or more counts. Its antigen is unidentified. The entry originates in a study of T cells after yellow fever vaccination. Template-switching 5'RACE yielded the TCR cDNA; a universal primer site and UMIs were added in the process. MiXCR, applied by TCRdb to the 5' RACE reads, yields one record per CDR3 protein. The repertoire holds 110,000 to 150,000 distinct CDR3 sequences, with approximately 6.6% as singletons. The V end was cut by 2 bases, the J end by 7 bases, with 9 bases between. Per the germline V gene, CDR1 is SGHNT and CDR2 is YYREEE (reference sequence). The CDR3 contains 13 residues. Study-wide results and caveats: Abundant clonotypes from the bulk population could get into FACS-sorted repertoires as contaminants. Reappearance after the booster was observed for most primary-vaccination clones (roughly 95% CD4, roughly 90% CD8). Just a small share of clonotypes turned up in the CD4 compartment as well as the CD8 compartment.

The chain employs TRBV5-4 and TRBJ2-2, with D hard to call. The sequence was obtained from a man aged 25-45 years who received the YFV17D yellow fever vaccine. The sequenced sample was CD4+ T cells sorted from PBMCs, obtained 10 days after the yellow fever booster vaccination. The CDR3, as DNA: TGTGCCAGCAGCTTTGGGCTCGGCGGGGAGCTGTTTTTT. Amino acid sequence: CASSFGLGGELFF. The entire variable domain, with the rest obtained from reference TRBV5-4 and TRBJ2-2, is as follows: ETGVTQSPTHLIKTRGQQVTLRCSSQSGHNTVSWYQQALGQGPQFIFQYYREEENGRGNFPPRFSGLQFPNYSSELNVNALELDDSALYLCASSFGLGGELFFGEGSRLTVL.